The 26 T cell receptor beta chains below come from one sample, sequenced in a study of Tregs in tolerant kidney transplant recipients. Profiling relied on immunoSEQ multiplex PCR, and the TCRdb table lists in-frame clones only, not all of them. Here the sample table reports 50,000 to 65,000 clones. Specimen: CD4+ T cells from blood, collected before the transplant. The receptors originated from a human donor who received a combined kidney and bone marrow transplant.

Points on this clone: The CDR3 end lies 3 residues beyond the end of the read and is filled in from the germline J gene. This sequence joins TRBV5-1 and TRBJ2-1; TRBD2 matches 12 bases. The CDR3 length is 16 residues. The V and J ends lost 4 bases and 4 bases, in that order; junction bases with no gene match: 6. Germline assignment: CDR1 SGHRS and CDR2 YFSETQ. The sequenced part of the CDR3 DNA is TGCGCCAGCAGCACGACTAGCGGGAGCGTGTACAATGAG. It yields the protein CASSTTSGSVYNE. The whole CDR3 region reads CASSTTSGSVYNEQFF.

Turning to this clone: The sequenced fragment ends 3 residues before the CDR3 boundary, so the rest is inferred from the germline J gene. This chain uses TRBV19 with TRBJ1-5; possibly TRBD1 for D (5 bases). Trimming cost V 8 bases and J 6 bases, with 20 bases left between them. Germline V lookup: CDR1 LNHDA, CDR2 SQIVND (reference sequence). The CDR3 length is 15 residues. CDR3 sequence: CASAGRGGIGQPQHF. The part of the CDR3 DNA that was read is TGTGCCAGTGCAGGGCGGGGGGGGATCGGTCAGCCC.

With regard to this clone: With the read ending 3 residues before the CDR3 end, the germline J gene is used to fill in that end. V is TRBV30 and J is TRBJ1-5, with a tentative D call TRBD1 (6 bases). The CDR3 is 16 amino acids. From germline, CDR1 is GTSNPN and CDR2 SVGIG (reference sequence). Trimming removed 2 bases at V and 6 bases at J, with 20 bases between. The CDR3 is CAWSHKPRRGGQPQHF. CDR3 DNA, as far as it was read: TGTGCCTGGAGTCACAAACCGCGCAGGGGTGGTCAGCCC. The complete variable domain, with remaining parts taken from reference TRBV30 and TRBJ1-5, reads SQTIHQWPATLVQPVGSPLSLECTVEGTSNPNLYWYRQAAGRGLQLLFYSVGIGQISSEVPQNLSASRPQDRQFILSSKKLLLSDSGFYLCAWSHKPRRGGQPQHFGDGTRLSIL.

With respect to this clone: The CDR3 goes on 3 residues after the read ends, and that part is filled in from the germline J gene. V is TRBV19 and J is TRBJ1-6; the match to TRBD1 covers 7 bases. CDR3 length equals 17 residues. V was pared by 4 bases and J by 9 bases, with 15 bases of the junction left unmatched. Germline V CDR1 and CDR2: LNHDA, SQIVND (reference sequence). The covered CDR3 bases are TGTGCCAGTAGTACGTTCCTCTCCGGGACAGACCGTTCACCC. Translated: CASSTFLSGTDRSP. The complete CDR3 protein is CASSTFLSGTDRSPLHF. Full variable domain (outside the CDR3, taken from reference TRBV19 and TRBJ1-6): DGGITQSPKYLFRKEGQNVTLSCEQNLNHDAMYWYRQDPGQGLRLIYYSQIVNDFQKGDIAEGYSVSREKKESFPLTVTSAQKNPTAFYLCASSTFLSGTDRSPLHFGNGTRLTVT.

With regard to this clone: The read falls 3 residues short of the CDR3 end, and the missing part is taken from the germline J gene. The chain combines TRBV20-1 with TRBJ2-3, with 9 bases lining up with TRBD2. The length of the CDR3 is 16 residues. Trimming took 6 bases from V and 5 from J; bases not matched to a gene: 15. The V gene's germline CDR1 is DFQATT and CDR2 SNEGSKA (reference sequence). The part of the CDR3 DNA that was read is TGCAGTGCCTCGCGCCCAACTAGCGGGTTCAGAGATACG. This codes for CSASRPTSGFRDT. The CDR3 reads in full as CSASRPTSGFRDTQYF.

CDR3 DNA (partial): TGCAGTGCTAGTAGCAACAGGGTCGGAAACACC. Translated, it gives CSASSNRVGNT. The full CDR3 reads CSASSNRVGNTIYF. The chain is built from TRBV20-1 and TRBJ1-3, with D possibly TRBD1 on 6 matching bases. The CDR3 extends 3 residues past the end of the read, so its final part is completed from the germline J gene. Germline CDR1 is DFQATT and CDR2 is SNEGSKA (reference sequence). CDR3 length equals 14 residues. V was shortened by 3 bases and J by 4 bases, with 13 bases between the two germline ends.

Notes on this clone: The CDR3 end lies 3 residues beyond the end of the read and is filled in from the germline J gene. This chain connects TRBV5-1 to TRBJ1-5; 9 bases are a match to TRBD1. The germline gives CDR1 SGHRS, CDR2 YFSETQ. The CDR3 has 14 residues. Unmatched junction bases numbered 2, after V lost 0 bases and J lost 7 bases. This CDR3 reads CASSLGQGGQPQHF. CDR3 DNA, as far as it was read: TGCGCCAGCAGCTTGGGACAGGGGGGGCAGCCC. The full variable domain, its missing parts supplied by reference TRBV5-1 and TRBJ1-5, is KAGVTQTPRYLIKTRGQQVTLSCSPISGHRSVSWYQQTPGQGLQFLFEYFSETQRNKGNFPGRFSGRQFSNSRSEMNVSTLELGDSALYLCASSLGQGGQPQHFGDGTRLSIL.

The CDR3 loop reads CSARVVRQNTGELFF. CDR3 bases read: TGCAGTGCTAGAGTGGTGAGGCAGAATACCGGGGAG. This sequence joins TRBV20-1 and TRBJ2-2; D is unresolved. Coverage ceases 3 residues before the CDR3 finishes, and the germline J gene fills in the end. V lost 1 base and J 5 bases, leaving 14 bases between the germline ends. In germline, CDR1 is DFQATT, CDR2 SNEGSKA (reference sequence). The length of the CDR3 is 15 residues.

As concerns this clone: The read terminates 3 residues before the CDR3 end, so the remaining end is supplied by the germline J gene. This rearrangement joins TRBV2 to TRBJ2-3; the match to TRBD2 covers 7 bases. CDR1 is SNHLY and CDR2 is FYNNEI in the germline V gene. Trimming removed 10 bases from V and 3 bases from J; junction bases left unmatched: 7. This CDR3 has 13 amino acids. The CDR3 DNA, read in part, is TGTGCCACCACGCTAGCGGAGACAGATACG. Residues: CATTLAETDT. The CDR3 reads in full as CATTLAETDTQYF.

Details on this clone: The sequenced fragment ends 3 residues before the CDR3 boundary, so the rest is inferred from the germline J gene. The rearrangement uses TRBV7-9 and TRBJ1-4; a weak D match, TRBD1 (5 bases). Looked up from germline, CDR1 is SEHNR and CDR2 is FQNEAQ (reference sequence). Trimming removed 5 bases at V and 2 bases at J, with 6 bases between. This CDR3 spans 13 amino acids. The CDR3 loop is CASSRGTNEKLFF. The CDR3 bases that were read are TGTGCCAGCAGCAGGGGCACTAATGAAAAA.

A word on this clone: The missing CDR3 end, 3 residues past where the read stops, is filled in from the germline J gene. The chain recombines TRBV5-1 with TRBJ2-3; 7 positions agree with TRBD2. Germline V gene lookup returns CDR1 SGHRS and CDR2 YFSETQ. V dropped 0 bases and J dropped 0; count of bases not matched to a gene: 4. The CDR3 has 16 amino acids. The CDR3 loop is CASSLEPSGSTDTQYF. CDR3 DNA, as far as it was read: TGCGCCAGCAGCTTGGAGCCTAGCGGAAGCACAGATACG.

The DNA read from the CDR3 is TGTGCCAGTAGTACTGTGGCAGGGGGGTACACCGGGGAG. Protein product: CASSTVAGGYTGE. From start to end, the CDR3 is CASSTVAGGYTGELFF. The V and J genes are TRBV19 and TRBJ2-2; TRBD1 is a possible D gene (7 bases). From the germline J gene comes the end of the CDR3, since the read stops 3 residues before it. Germline loops: CDR1 LNHDA, CDR2 SQIVND (reference sequence). This CDR3 region has 16 residues. V was pared by 4 bases and J by 3 bases, with 15 bases between.

In regard to this clone: The missing CDR3 end, 3 residues past where the read stops, is filled in from the germline J gene. V usage is TRBV2 and J usage is TRBJ1-5; D is undetermined. CDR1 is SNHLY, CDR2 FYNNEI, per germline. The CDR3 is 13 amino acids. Deletions cut 4 bases from V and 0 bases from J, with 4 bases between. The covered CDR3 bases are TGTGCCAGCAGTGTACATAGCAATCAGCCC. Protein product: CASSVHSNQP. The entire CDR3 is CASSVHSNQPQHF.

The part of the CDR3 DNA that was read is TGCGCCAGCAGCTTGGTACAGACAAACACTGAA. This encodes CASSLVQTNTE. The whole CDR3 reads CASSLVQTNTEAFF. The rearrangement links TRBV5-1 to TRBJ1-1; D gene ambiguous. The CDR3 end falls 3 residues outside the read, so it is completed with the germline J gene. The CDR3 loop spans 14 amino acids. The V gene lost 0 bases and the J gene lost 2 bases, with 8 bases spanning the gap. Germline V gives CDR1 SGHRS, CDR2 YFSETQ. Using reference TRBV5-1 and TRBJ1-1 for the parts outside the CDR3, the full variable domain is KAGVTQTPRYLIKTRGQQVTLSCSPISGHRSVSWYQQTPGQGLQFLFEYFSETQRNKGNFPGRFSGRQFSNSRSEMNVSTLELGDSALYLCASSLVQTNTEAFFGQGTRLTVV.

Remarks on this clone: The CDR3 extends 3 residues past the end of the read, so its final part is completed from the germline J gene. The rearrangement uses TRBV2 and TRBJ2-1; 11 nucleotides agree with TRBD2. Trimming took 6 bases from V and 9 from J; bases not matched to a gene: 4. Looked up from germline, CDR1 is SNHLY and CDR2 is FYNNEI. CDR3 length: 13 residues. The CDR3 is CASRPGTSGEQFF. The covered CDR3 bases are TGTGCCAGCAGACCCGGGACTAGCGGTGAG.

The sequenced part of the CDR3 DNA is TGTGCCAGCAGCACCTCGACAGGGGCCGGCTATGGC. This gives the protein CASSTSTGAGYG. The whole CDR3 sequence is CASSTSTGAGYGYTF. The chain recombines TRBV7-9 with TRBJ1-2; 8 bases match TRBD1. The read terminates 3 residues ahead of where the CDR3 ends, so the germline J gene completes it. Germline-derived CDR1 and CDR2 are SEHNR and FQNEAQ (reference sequence). Losses at the gene ends were 5 bases for V and 4 bases for J; bases not matched to a gene: 9. This CDR3 comprises 15 residues.

Worth noting for this clone: The CDR3 extends 3 residues past the end of the read, so its final part is completed from the germline J gene. The chain employs TRBV7-8 and TRBJ2-3, with a weak D call TRBD1 (6 bases). Germline lookup yields CDR1 SGHVS and CDR2 FQNEAQ. V was cut by 1 base and J by 5 bases, with 16 bases left in between. CDR3 length: 16 residues. Partial CDR3 DNA: TGTGCCAGCAGCTTAGGCGACAGGCCCTCAGGAGATACG. This translates into CASSLGDRPSGDT. The entire CDR3 is CASSLGDRPSGDTQYF. Variable domain in full (rest from reference TRBV7-8 and TRBJ2-3): GAGVSQSPRYKVAKRGQDVALRCDPISGHVSLFWYQQALGQGPEFLTYFQNEAQLDKSGLPSDRFFAERPEGSVSTLKIQRTQQEDSAVYLCASSLGDRPSGDTQYFGPGTRLTVL.

Note on this clone: Read coverage stops 3 residues before the CDR3 terminus; the germline J gene supplies the remainder. The chain has TRBV7-9 and TRBJ1-1; 10 positions match TRBD1. This CDR3 is built from 15 residues. V lost 1 base and J lost 3; bases outside the gene matches: 2. Germline CDR1 is SEHNR and CDR2 is FQNEAQ (reference sequence). The CDR3 loop is CASSLGDRGYTEAFF. The CDR3 bases that were read are TGTGCCAGCAGCTTAGGGGACAGGGGCTACACTGAA.

As concerns this clone: The CDR3 end falls 3 residues outside the read, so it is completed with the germline J gene. The genes are TRBV29-1 and TRBJ1-3; the D gene is possibly TRBD1 (5 bases). V shed 4 bases and J shed 1 base, with 11 bases lying between them. The CDR3 loop spans 14 amino acids. Germline V gene sequence: CDR1 SQVTM, CDR2 ANQGSEA. The DNA read from the CDR3 is TGCAGCGTTGCCCGAACAGGATCTGGAAACACC. This translates into CSVARTGSGNT. The CDR3 as a whole reads CSVARTGSGNTIYF.

Note on this clone: The CDR3 goes on 3 residues after the read ends, and that part is filled in from the germline J gene. The chain couples TRBV4-2 to TRBJ2-6; D is undetermined. Trimming pared 3 bases from V and 4 bases from J, leaving 10 bases between. The CDR3 contains 15 residues. Germline V gene lookup returns CDR1 LGHNA and CDR2 YNFKEQ. The CDR3 region is CASSHDISGANVLTF. The covered CDR3 bases are TGTGCCAGCAGCCACGACATTTCGGGGGCCAACGTC.

Of note for this clone: The sequence runs out 3 residues before the end of the CDR3; the remainder is reconstructed from the germline J gene. The chain uses TRBV6-2 or TRBV6-3 and TRBJ1-1, with 11 positions matching TRBD1. The CDR3 has 14 residues. The J segment lost 5 bases and the V segment lost 2 bases, leaving 1 base of the junction unmatched. From germline, CDR1 is MNHEY and CDR2 SVGEGT. The chain's CDR3 is CASSYGQGATEAFF. CDR3 DNA (partial): TGTGCCAGCAGTTACGGACAGGGGGCGACTGAA.

As for this clone: The CDR3 end falls 3 residues outside the read, so it is completed with the germline J gene. The rearrangement uses TRBV5-6 and TRBJ2-1; a weak D match, TRBD2 (5 bases). Per the germline V gene, CDR1 is SGHDT and CDR2 is YYEEEE. Trimming removed 4 bases from V and 0 bases from J, with 11 bases in between. CDR3 length: 15 residues. The CDR3 sequence: CASSLGEHSYNEQFF. The DNA read from the CDR3 is TGTGCCAGCAGCCTCGGGGAGCACTCCTACAATGAG. The whole variable domain, filled in from reference TRBV5-6 and TRBJ2-1, reads DAGVTQSPTHLIKTRGQQVTLRCSPKSGHDTVSWYQQALGQGPQFIFQYYEEEERQRGNFPDRFSGHQFPNYSSELNVNALLLGDSALYLCASSLGEHSYNEQFFGPGTRLTVL.

On this clone itself: From the germline J gene comes the end of the CDR3, since the read stops 3 residues before it. The chain combines TRBV18 with TRBJ1-6; maybe TRBD1 (5 bases). CDR1 is KGHSH, CDR2 LQKENI, per germline. Trimming removed 2 bases at V and 7 bases at J, with 12 bases between. This CDR3 is 15 amino acids long. CDR3 in amino acids: CASSPRQGWNSPLHF. The part of the CDR3 DNA that was read is TGTGCCAGCTCACCAAGGCAGGGATGGAATTCACCC.

A remark on this clone: The read finishes 3 residues shy of the CDR3 end, and the germline J gene is used to complete it. This chain connects TRBV5-1 to TRBJ2-5, with a tentative D call TRBD1 (6 bases). V lost 1 base to trimming and J lost 2 bases, with 12 bases between them. This CDR3 region has 15 residues. Per germline, CDR1 SGHRS and CDR2 YFSETQ. The CDR3 loop reads CASSLLGTPQETQYF. The sequenced CDR3 bases are TGCGCCAGCAGCTTGCTCGGGACACCTCAAGAGACC.

As to this clone: Coverage ceases 3 residues before the CDR3 finishes, and the germline J gene fills in the end. The chain combines TRBV2 with TRBJ2-7, with 9 positions matching TRBD1. V lost 3 bases and J lost 3; bases outside the gene matches: 6. Germline CDR1 SNHLY, CDR2 FYNNEI. The CDR3 contains 15 residues. The chain's CDR3 is CASSDEQGAFYEQYF. The CDR3 DNA, read in part, is TGTGCCAGCAGTGACGAACAGGGGGCTTTCTACGAG.

Regarding this clone: The read finishes 3 residues shy of the CDR3 end, and the germline J gene is used to complete it. The chain carries TRBV2 and TRBJ1-2; a weak D match, TRBD1 (6 bases). V was pared by 2 bases and J by 0 bases, with 13 bases between. The germline gives CDR1 SNHLY, CDR2 FYNNEI. CDR3 length: 16 residues. The CDR3 loop is CASSELGALTNYGYTF. The sequenced part of the CDR3 DNA is TGTGCCAGCAGTGAATTGGGGGCCCTAACTAACTATGGC.